The 26 T cell receptor beta chains given below trace back to one sample, sequenced in a study of shared clonotypes between healthy human individuals. Clones were read by immunoSEQ multiplex PCR, and TCRdb kept only the in-frame ones, dropping some. The table shows around 480,000 clones, with 75% to 80% occurring only once. Sequencing used PBMCs. The receptors originated from a woman in her thirties or forties in good health. Some clones in this sample may be carry-over from other donors' samples.

The chain joins TRBV29-1 to TRBJ2-3; D might be TRBD1 (5 bases). The V end lost 3 bases, the J end lost 3 bases, and 10 bases lay between the germline ends. Germline lookup yields CDR1 SQVTM and CDR2 ANQGSEA. The CDR3 runs 13 residues. The CDR3 loop reads CSVDVQGTDTQYF. CDR3 sequence (DNA): TGCAGCGTTGACGTTCAGGGAACAGATACGCAGTATTTT.

This chain connects TRBV27 to TRBJ2-7; D call uncertain. The germline gives CDR1 MNHEY, CDR2 SMNVEV (reference sequence). Trimming removed 4 bases at V and 0 bases at J, with 10 bases between. The CDR3 has 14 amino acids. The CDR3 is CASSSTHSSYEQYF. The DNA of the CDR3 is TGTGCCAGCAGTTCTACACATAGCTCCTACGAGCAGTACTTC.

V and J are TRBV11-3 and TRBJ2-5, with 7 bases fitting TRBD1. This CDR3 is 13 amino acids long. V was pared by 3 bases and J by 4 bases, with 2 bases of the junction left unmatched. Germline CDR1 and CDR2: SGHNT and YENEEA. The CDR3 DNA follows: TGTGCCAGCAGCTTCCGACAGGGAGAGACCCAGTACTTC. Translated: CASSFRQGETQYF.

A few counts support this clone. The gene calls are TRBV5-4 and TRBJ2-3; 11 bases line up with TRBD2. The CDR3 is 18 residues long. V lost 4 bases and J lost 0; bases outside the gene matches: 10. Germline V lookup: CDR1 SGHNT, CDR2 YYREEE (reference sequence). CDR3 region: CASSPGTSGARSTDTQYF. The CDR3 DNA sequence: TGTGCCAGCAGCCCCGGGACTAGCGGAGCTCGTAGCACAGATACGCAGTATTTT.

The gene calls are TRBV21-1 and TRBJ1-1; no DNA check was done on the table's D call, TRBD1. TRBV21-1 is shown as a pseudogene. This CDR3 has 18 residues. The CDR3 loop reads CASSKTQGAGSMNTEAFF. The DNA of the CDR3 is TGTGCCAGCAGCAAAACCCAGGGGGCCGGGAGTATGAACACTGAAGCTTTCTTT.

The J gene is TRBJ2-1, the V gene TRBV15, with 7 bases fitting TRBD2. This CDR3 spans 18 amino acids. From germline, CDR1 is LNHNV and CDR2 YYDKDF (reference sequence). V lost 0 bases, J lost 1 base, and 9 bases stayed unmatched. CDR3 sequence: CATSRDYGGRSSYNEQFF. In DNA form, the CDR3 reads TGTGCCACCAGCAGAGACTACGGGGGGAGGAGTTCCTACAATGAGCAGTTCTTC. Looking up the rest from reference TRBV15 and TRBJ2-1 gives the full variable domain: DAMVIQNPRYQVTQFGKPVTLSCSQTLNHNVMYWYQQKSSQAPKLLFHYYDKDFNNEADTPDNFQSRRPNTSFCFLDIRSPGLGDTAMYLCATSRDYGGRSSYNEQFFGPGTRLTVL.

The CDR3 DNA follows: TGTGCCAGTAGTACAAGGGACAGGGGGACTGAAGCTTTCTTT. The encoded protein is CASSTRDRGTEAFF. The rearrangement uses TRBV19 and TRBJ1-1, with TRBD1 matching 11 bases. CDR1 and CDR2 (germline): LNHDA, SQIVND (reference sequence). V shed 4 bases, J shed 5 bases, and the junction held 3 bases outside the gene matches. This CDR3 is built from 14 residues. Supplemented by reference TRBV19 and TRBJ1-1, the full variable domain reads DGGITQSPKYLFRKEGQNVTLSCEQNLNHDAMYWYRQDPGQGLRLIYYSQIVNDFQKGDIAEGYSVSREKKESFPLTVTSAQKNPTAFYLCASSTRDRGTEAFFGQGTRLTVV.

The chain employs TRBV11-2 and TRBJ1-5; 7 nucleotides align to TRBD1. CDR1 is SGHAT and CDR2 is FQNNGV in the germline V gene. V lost 4 bases, J lost 0 bases, and 3 bases stayed unmatched. The CDR3 is 15 amino acids. This CDR3 reads CASSSRTGSNQPQHF. CDR3 coding DNA: TGTGCCAGCAGCTCTAGGACAGGTAGCAATCAGCCCCAGCATTTT.

The V gene is TRBV10-3, the J gene TRBJ1-1; D gene unclear. This CDR3 contains 13 residues. Germline values: CDR1 ENHRY, CDR2 SYGVKD. The V gene lost 1 base and the J gene lost 3 bases, with 6 bases spanning the gap. CDR3 nucleotides: TGTGCCATCAGTGAGTATAGGGACACTGAAGCTTTCTTT. Its translation is CAISEYRDTEAFF.

This rearrangement joins TRBV20-1 to TRBJ1-3, with D unresolved. CDR3 length equals 11 residues. Between the trimmed V and J ends, which lost 6 bases and 4 bases, there was a span of 7 bases. Germline assignment: CDR1 DFQATT and CDR2 SNEGSKA (reference sequence). In DNA form, the CDR3 reads TGCAGTGCAAGCAGGGGAAACACCATATATTTT. This encodes CSASRGNTIYF.

This chain uses TRBV5-4 with TRBJ1-4; 9 bases are a match to TRBD1. The CDR3 extends over 14 amino acids. Germline assignment: CDR1 SGHNT and CDR2 YYREEE (reference sequence). The V segment lost 3 bases and the J segment 10 bases; nucleotides outside the gene matches: 7. The CDR3 sequence is CASSSRDRASKLFF. The DNA of the CDR3 is TGTGCCAGCAGCTCCCGGGACAGGGCTTCAAAACTGTTTTTT.

This chain joins TRBV6-6 and TRBJ2-1, with a weak D call TRBD1 (5 bases). Germline V CDR1 and CDR2: MNHNY, SVGAGI (reference sequence). The CDR3 is 12 residues long. V shed 6 bases and J shed 10 bases, with 13 bases lying between them. CDR3 nucleotide sequence: TGTGCCAGCAGCCCGGCCGACAGAGAGCAGTTCTTC. It translates to CASSPADREQFF.

The genes are TRBV5-1 and TRBJ1-3; D unclear. V gave up 0 bases and J gave up 4 bases, with 17 bases separating them. Germline CDR1 and CDR2: SGHRS and YFSETQ. This CDR3 comprises 17 residues. CDR3 sequence reads: CASSLGGVGGRGNTIYF. CDR3 coding DNA: TGCGCCAGCAGCTTGGGCGGCGTTGGCGGTCGAGGAAACACCATATATTTT. The variable domain in full, with the rest retrieved from reference TRBV5-1 and TRBJ1-3, is KAGVTQTPRYLIKTRGQQVTLSCSPISGHRSVSWYQQTPGQGLQFLFEYFSETQRNKGNFPGRFSGRQFSNSRSEMNVSTLELGDSALYLCASSLGGVGGRGNTIYFGEGSWLTVV.

The chain employs TRBV29-1 and TRBJ1-2; D is unresolved. The CDR3 runs to 15 residues. CDR1 is SQVTM, CDR2 ANQGSEA, per germline. Trimming shortened V by 5 bases and J by 7 bases, and 23 bases separated the two germline ends. The CDR3, as DNA: TGCAGCGTTCCAAAAGACACTGGATGGACTTTTGGCTACACCTTC. This sequence encodes CSVPKDTGWTFGYTF.

V gene TRBV6-1 combines with J gene TRBJ1-2; no clear D. The CDR3 runs to 14 residues. Per the germline V gene, CDR1 is MNHNS and CDR2 is SASEGT. Trimming left V 4 bases short and J 0 bases short, with 9 bases between. The chain's CDR3 is CASSATETNYGYTF. The DNA for the CDR3 is TGTGCCAGCAGTGCTACCGAGACTAACTATGGCTACACCTTC.

The chain joins TRBV19 to TRBJ1-2; no clear D. Trimming cost V 6 bases and J 0 bases, with 11 bases left between them. In germline, CDR1 is LNHDA, CDR2 SQIVND (reference sequence). The CDR3 covers 14 residues. CDR3 bases: TGTGCCAGTAGGTACCCGACGGCTAACTATGGCTACACCTTC. It yields the protein CASRYPTANYGYTF.

On this clone: This likely stems from a read error, as it lies one base from a far larger clone. The V call is TRBV5-6, the J call TRBJ1-1; D gene uncertain. The germline CDR1 and CDR2 sequences are SGHDT and YYEEEE. V was clipped by 3 bases and J by 6 bases, with 18 bases between them. The CDR3 is made up of 15 amino acids. The CDR3 loop reads CASSWAVDGLSEAFF. In nucleotides, the CDR3 is TGTGCCAGCAGCTGGGCGGTTGACGGCCTGTCTGAAGCTTTCTTT.

The chain joins TRBV19 to TRBJ2-7, with D maybe TRBD2 (5 bases). Trimming stripped 2 bases from V and 2 bases from J, with 13 bases between. This CDR3 region has 15 residues. Germline CDR1 is LNHDA and CDR2 is SQIVND (reference sequence). The CDR3 sequence is CASSIPGVRTYEQYF. CDR3 in DNA: TGTGCCAGTAGTATACCCGGGGTTAGAACCTACGAGCAGTACTTC.

The chain has TRBV6-5 and TRBJ1-2; D possibly corresponds to TRBD1 (5 bases). Germline V gives CDR1 MNHEY, CDR2 SVGAGI. Trimming shortened V by 3 bases and J by 2 bases, and 13 bases separated the two germline ends. The CDR3 covers 15 residues. The CDR3 DNA is TGTGCCAGCAGTTATTCGACTGAGGGGAACTATGGCTACACCTTC. Translating gives CASSYSTEGNYGYTF.

Comments on this clone: Other nucleotide sequences in the sample specify the same CDR3. The CDR3 is CASSPSSYNEQFF. In DNA form, the CDR3 reads TGTGCCAGTAGTCCAAGCTCCTACAATGAGCAGTTCTTC. This rearrangement joins TRBV19 to TRBJ2-1; D ambiguous. The CDR3 consists of 13 residues. V was pared by 5 bases and J by 0 bases, with 5 bases between. The V gene's germline CDR1 is LNHDA and CDR2 SQIVND (reference sequence). The variable domain in full, completed from reference TRBV19 and TRBJ2-1, reads DGGITQSPKYLFRKEGQNVTLSCEQNLNHDAMYWYRQDPGQGLRLIYYSQIVNDFQKGDIAEGYSVSREKKESFPLTVTSAQKNPTAFYLCASSPSSYNEQFFGPGTRLTVL.

The genes are TRBV2 and TRBJ2-7; the match to TRBD2 covers 12 bases. CDR3 size: 16 residues. Germline V gene lookup returns CDR1 SNHLY and CDR2 FYNNEI. With 4 bases clipped from V and 0 bases from J, the junction kept 4 bases outside the gene matches. The CDR3 sequence is CASSGPSGRASYEQYF. The CDR3, as DNA: TGTGCCAGCAGTGGTCCTAGCGGGAGGGCCTCCTACGAGCAGTACTTC.

The chain has TRBV14 and TRBJ2-7; TRBD2 is a possible D gene (5 bases). Trimming cost V 6 bases and J 7 bases, with 16 bases left between them. Germline CDR1 is SGHDN and CDR2 is FVKESK. This CDR3 is built from 13 residues. The CDR3 bases are TGTGCCAGCAGTCGAGGGCGATCGGGGGAGCAGTACTTC. Translated: CASSRGRSGEQYF.

This clone occurred many times. V usage is TRBV7-6 and J usage is TRBJ2-3, with D possibly matching TRBD1 (5 bases). V dropped 4 bases and J dropped 4 bases, with 9 bases sitting between them. The CDR3 length is 13 residues. Germline-derived CDR1 and CDR2 are SGHVS and FNYEAQ. Here the CDR3 reads CASSSYRSDTQYF. CDR3 DNA sequence: TGTGCCAGCAGCTCATACAGGTCAGATACGCAGTATTTT.

This sequence joins TRBV27 and TRBJ2-6; D gene unclear. Germline loops: CDR1 MNHEY, CDR2 SMNVEV (reference sequence). The CDR3 loop spans 14 amino acids. Trimming pared 2 bases from V and 8 bases from J, leaving 10 bases between. The CDR3 protein is CASSLARETNVLTF. The DNA for the CDR3 is TGTGCCAGCAGTTTAGCTCGAGAGACCAACGTCCTGACTTTC.

V is TRBV10-3 and J is TRBJ1-6; D call uncertain. The length of the CDR3 is 14 residues. The ends were cut back, 8 bases at V and 6 bases at J, with 14 bases in the middle. In germline, CDR1 is ENHRY, CDR2 SYGVKD. The DNA for the CDR3 is TGTGCCATCGCCACCGGGGTGTCTAATTCACCCCTCCACTTT. This gives the protein CAIATGVSNSPLHF.

The chain joins TRBV15 to TRBJ1-2, with TRBD1 identical over 7 bases. The CDR3 has 18 residues. Trimming took 5 bases from V and 2 from J; bases not matched to a gene: 17. CDR1 LNHNV and CDR2 YYDKDF come from the germline V gene (reference sequence). CDR3 in amino acids: CATSSSGLADRLNYGYTF. The CDR3 region has the DNA TGTGCCACCAGCTCCAGCGGGTTGGCGGACAGGCTCAACTATGGCTACACCTTC.